Sequencing of this T cell receptor beta chain was carried out in a study of T cell responses to AZD1222 COVID-19 vaccine. Study results and caveats: Donors, mostly white British, included more females; clonal diversity was possibly underestimated. Dominant at 160-218 and 743-854, vaccine-associated CD4 TCRs also spanned spike.

In the case of this clone: Its target is unknown.

This CDR3 contains 12 residues. J lost 9 bases, V lost 3 bases, and 4 bases had no gene match. Repertoires were generated with immunoSEQ multiplex PCR, while TCRdb's copy carries only in-frame clones and drops some. The table lists roughly 120,000 clones, roughly nine tenths of them singletons, with around 9.4% in the top ten. V gene TRBV12-3 or TRBV12-4 combines with J gene TRBJ2-7, with 8 positions matching TRBD2. The receptor was isolated from an adult in good health. Sequenced material: peripheral blood, taken on day 0 of AZD1222 vaccination. The CDR3 nucleotides read TGTGCCAGCAGTTTCGGGAGGGACGGGCAGTACTTC. Protein: CASSFGRDGQYF.